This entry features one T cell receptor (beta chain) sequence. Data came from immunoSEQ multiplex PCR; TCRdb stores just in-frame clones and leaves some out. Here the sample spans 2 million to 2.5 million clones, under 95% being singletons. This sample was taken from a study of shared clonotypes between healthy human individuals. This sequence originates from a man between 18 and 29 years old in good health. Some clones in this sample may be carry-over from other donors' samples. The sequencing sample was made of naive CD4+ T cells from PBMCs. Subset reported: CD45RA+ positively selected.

CDR3 in amino acids: CASSQSREGAVTEAFF. CDR3 coding DNA: TGCGCCAGCAGCCAATCTAGGGAGGGGGCGGTCACTGAAGCTTTCTTT. The genes are TRBV4-1 and TRBJ1-1; 7 bases match TRBD1. CDR3 length: 16 amino acids. Germline-derived CDR1 and CDR2 are MGHRA and YSYEKL. Trimming at V came to 2 bases and at J to 4 bases, leaving 10 bases not matched to a gene.